The 25 T cell receptor beta chains presented below share a single source sample, sequenced in a study of blood T cell repertoires in COVID-19 (dated by TCRdb to 2018 to 2020). Receptor libraries were prepared by the immunoSEQ multiplex PCR assay. In TCRdb, the immuneACCESS table is reduced to in-frame sequences with V and J assigned. These tables do not hold every clone; where another copy was compared, an unresolved V gene accounts for under half, and the others remain unexplained. Here the sample has fewer than 120,000 clones; roughly four fifths occur a single time. The ten largest clones take up approximately 15% of the sample. Specimen: peripheral blood. Source of these receptors: a woman aged 55 to 70 with acute or convalescent COVID-19.

The chain carries TRBV19 and TRBJ2-7; 8 bases are a match to TRBD2. After removal of 3 bases from V and 2 bases from J, the junction contained 9 bases not matched to a gene. Germline CDR1 reads LNHDA; CDR2 reads SQIVND (reference sequence). CDR3 length: 16 residues. The CDR3 sequence: CASSIGTGGDTYEQYF. For the CDR3, the DNA is TGTGCCAGTAGTATTGGGACCGGGGGGGACACCTACGAGCAGTACTTC.

This clone has just one count. The rearrangement joins TRBV4-3 to TRBJ1-1, with a tentative D call TRBD1 (6 bases). CDR3 size: 14 residues. In germline, CDR1 is LGHNA, CDR2 YSLEER. V was pared by 4 bases and J by 4 bases, with 13 bases between. CDR3 DNA sequence: TGCGCCAGCAGCCTAGCGAGGGGGGGCACTGAAGCTTTCTTT. This sequence encodes CASSLARGGTEAFF.

This clone has a handful of counts. The chain uses TRBV12-3 or TRBV12-4 and TRBJ1-1; D unclear. Trimming removed 6 bases from V and 2 bases from J, with 10 bases in between. The length of the CDR3 is 13 residues. Here the CDR3 reads CASRQIANTEAFF. The CDR3 DNA reads TGTGCCAGCAGACAAATAGCTAACACTGAAGCTTTCTTT.

The chain has TRBV27 and TRBJ1-2; TRBD1 matches at 9 bases. This CDR3 has 17 amino acids. The junction had 14 bases not matched to a gene; V was cut back by 5 bases and J by 4 bases. Germline CDR1 is MNHEY and CDR2 is SMNVEV (reference sequence). CDR3 coding DNA: TGTGCCAGCAGTCCCCACCCCGGGACAGGGAACACCTATGGCTACACCTTC. Residues: CASSPHPGTGNTYGYTF.

The V gene is TRBV12-5, the J gene TRBJ1-6; tentatively, D is TRBD1 (5 bases). Per germline, CDR1 LGHNT and CDR2 FRNRAP. Trimming took 2 bases from V and 5 from J, leaving 10 bases between them. The CDR3 has 15 amino acids. CDR3 sequence reads: CASGLSGGNNSPLHF. The CDR3 nucleotides read TGTGCTAGTGGTTTGTCGGGGGGGAATAATTCACCCCTCCACTTT.

V gene TRBV4-2 combines with J gene TRBJ2-1, with TRBD2 matching over 7 bases. The ends lost 0 bases at V and 10 bases at J; junction bases unmatched: 6. CDR1 and CDR2 from the germline V gene are LGHNA and YNFKEQ. This CDR3 has 14 residues. The CDR3 loop reads CASSQDRPGLEQFF. The CDR3 DNA follows: TGTGCCAGCAGCCAAGATCGACCGGGACTAGAGCAGTTCTTC.

The chain carries TRBV27 and TRBJ1-1; 8 bases align to TRBD1. J lost 0 bases, V lost 3 bases, and 6 bases had no gene match. From germline, CDR1 is MNHEY and CDR2 SMNVEV (reference sequence). This CDR3 contains 16 residues. The CDR3 coding sequence is TGTGCCAGCAGTTTTGCGGACAGGGCCATGAACACTGAAGCTTTCTTT. Its protein product is CASSFADRAMNTEAFF.

The CDR3 loop is CASSNQGEQFF. CDR3 bases: TGTGCCAGCAGCAACCAGGGTGAGCAGTTCTTC. The rearrangement links TRBV2 to TRBJ2-1, with D possibly matching TRBD1 (5 bases). This CDR3 is built from 11 residues. Germline V CDR1 and CDR2: SNHLY, FYNNEI. The V and J ends lost 6 bases and 9 bases respectively, with 9 bases between them. The whole variable domain, remainder taken from reference TRBV2 and TRBJ2-1, is EPEVTQTPSHQVTQMGQEVILRCVPISNHLYFYWYRQILGQKVEFLVSFYNNEISEKSEIFDDQFSVERPDGSNFTLKIRSTKLEDSAMYFCASSNQGEQFFGPGTRLTVL.

The chain joins TRBV24-1 to TRBJ2-5, with TRBD2 identical over 7 bases. The CDR3 contains 16 residues. Losses at the gene ends were 5 bases for V and 1 base for J; bases not matched to a gene: 9. Germline V lookup: CDR1 KGHDR, CDR2 SFDVKD. CDR3 region: CATSGRTGGTQETQYF. CDR3 in DNA: TGTGCCACCAGTGGGCGAACGGGGGGTACCCAAGAGACCCAGTACTTC.

V gene TRBV23-1 combines with J gene TRBJ1-2, with D unresolved. TRBV23-1 is annotated as an ORF whose role is uncertain. V was clipped by 4 bases and J by 0 bases, with 9 bases between them. The CDR3 consists of 14 residues. The CDR3, as DNA: TGCGCCAGCAGTCCACTGCAAGCTAACTATGGCTACACCTTC. Its translation: CASSPLQANYGYTF.

This clone was seen only a few times. This chain connects TRBV20-1 to TRBJ2-5; D ambiguous. Germline CDR1 is DFQATT and CDR2 is SNEGSKA (reference sequence). V lost 3 bases and J lost 7, with 12 bases in between. The CDR3 has 12 amino acids. This CDR3 reads CSASQTTGTQYF. The CDR3 nucleotides read TGCAGTGCTAGTCAGACGACGGGGACCCAGTACTTC.

The rearrangement joins TRBV10-3 to TRBJ2-4; D is undetermined. This CDR3 is 15 amino acids long. V was trimmed by 2 bases and J by 8 bases, leaving 16 bases between them. Germline V gene lookup returns CDR1 ENHRY and CDR2 SYGVKD. Here the CDR3 reads CAISEQRIIGDIQYF. CDR3 sequence (DNA): TGTGCCATCAGTGAGCAGCGCATTATAGGCGACATTCAGTACTTC.

The chain has TRBV7-2 and TRBJ2-7, with TRBD1 matching 7 bases. V was clipped by 0 bases and J by 0 bases; unmatched bases: 11. Germline assignment: CDR1 SGHTA and CDR2 FQGNSA. CDR3 length: 18 residues. CDR3: CASSLAPTGQVSSYEQYF. The CDR3 DNA sequence: TGTGCCAGCAGCTTAGCGCCGACCGGACAGGTGAGCTCCTACGAGCAGTACTTC.

This clone was recorded a few times. The chain employs TRBV24-1 and TRBJ2-3; perhaps TRBD2 as D (6 bases). This CDR3 has 14 residues. V was cut by 8 bases and J by 0 bases, with 11 bases left in between. Germline V gives CDR1 KGHDR, CDR2 SFDVKD. DNA of the CDR3: TGTGCCACCAAAGGAGGGACTAGCACAGATACGCAGTATTTT. Protein: CATKGGTSTDTQYF.

This clone was counted between two and nine times. The chain carries TRBV7-9 and TRBJ2-7; 7 nucleotides align to TRBD1. There are 12 residues in the CDR3. The germline CDR1 and CDR2 sequences are SEHNR and FQNEAQ (reference sequence). The trim removed 4 bases at V and 6 bases at J, leaving 3 bases unmatched. The CDR3 loop is CASSSTGFEQYF. The CDR3 DNA reads as TGTGCCAGCAGCTCGACAGGGTTCGAGCAGTACTTC.

This clone has a handful of counts. This chain uses TRBV2 with TRBJ1-1, with a weak D call TRBD1 (6 bases). Germline loops: CDR1 SNHLY, CDR2 FYNNEI. The CDR3 extends over 13 amino acids. The V end was cut by 3 bases, the J end by 6 bases, with 11 bases between. The CDR3 sequence is CASSEVPGAEAFF. CDR3 coding DNA: TGTGCCAGCAGTGAGGTCCCAGGGGCTGAAGCTTTCTTT.

The chain has TRBV2 and TRBJ1-6; 8 positions agree with TRBD1. Germline V gives CDR1 SNHLY, CDR2 FYNNEI. V lost 6 bases and J lost 10; bases outside the gene matches: 5. The CDR3 is 13 amino acids. CDR3 nucleotides: TGTGCCAGCAGGGGACAGGCTAGCTCACCCCTCCACTTT. Its protein product is CASRGQASSPLHF.

V gene TRBV30 combines with J gene TRBJ1-1, with D unclear. CDR1 GTSNPN and CDR2 SVGIG come from the germline V gene (reference sequence). V was cut by 0 bases and J by 3 bases, with 5 bases left in between. The CDR3 extends over 12 amino acids. CDR3 loop: CAWSVLYTEAFF. The CDR3 DNA is TGTGCCTGGAGTGTACTCTACACTGAAGCTTTCTTT.

This clone was seen only once. The V call is TRBV15, the J call TRBJ2-1; 9 bases line up with TRBD2. Germline V lookup: CDR1 LNHNV, CDR2 YYDKDF (reference sequence). V was pared by 0 bases and J by 8 bases, with 8 bases of the junction left unmatched. The CDR3 is 16 amino acids. CDR3 region: CATSRDWGLALYEQFF. The CDR3 coding sequence is TGTGCCACCAGCAGAGATTGGGGACTAGCTCTCTATGAGCAGTTCTTC.

This clone was recorded once. The J gene is TRBJ1-5, the V gene TRBV10-3, with TRBD1 as a possible D gene (5 bases). CDR3 length equals 13 residues. Germline loops: CDR1 ENHRY, CDR2 SYGVKD. V lost 7 bases and J 3 bases, leaving 10 bases between the germline ends. The CDR3, as DNA: TGTGCCATCACCCCAGGGTCCAATCAGCCCCAGCATTTT. Amino acid sequence: CAITPGSNQPQHF.

The chain carries TRBV6-5 and TRBJ1-5; D is undetermined. This CDR3 region has 14 residues. Germline assignment: CDR1 MNHEY and CDR2 SVGAGI. The V end lost 6 bases, the J end lost 2 bases, and 11 bases lay between the germline ends. Here the CDR3 reads CASRLKVGNQPQHF. The CDR3 DNA reads as TGTGCCAGCAGACTGAAAGTGGGCAATCAGCCCCAGCATTTT.

V is TRBV7-6 and J is TRBJ1-3; D is perhaps TRBD1 (5 bases). V dropped 4 bases and J dropped 3 bases, with 19 bases sitting between them. Looked up from germline, CDR1 is SGHVS and CDR2 is FNYEAQ. The CDR3 extends over 17 amino acids. CDR3 residues: CASSSGGARLFGNTIYF. In DNA form, the CDR3 reads TGTGCCAGCAGCTCAGGTGGGGCGCGGCTCTTTGGAAACACCATATATTTT.

The chain is built from TRBV2 and TRBJ2-7, with D tentatively TRBD2 (6 bases). The germline V gene has CDR1 SNHLY and CDR2 FYNNEI. V was trimmed by 5 bases and J by 5 bases, leaving 25 bases between them. The CDR3 sequence is 17 residues long. The CDR3 loop is CASSKNLEGMGGNEQYF. The CDR3 DNA reads TGTGCCAGCAGTAAAAACTTGGAGGGTATGGGTGGGAACGAGCAGTACTTC.

V is TRBV6-5 and J is TRBJ1-4; 8 nucleotides line up with TRBD1. Germline V gives CDR1 MNHEY, CDR2 SVGAGI. The CDR3 contains 15 residues. Losses at the gene ends were 6 bases for V and 8 bases for J; bases not matched to a gene: 11. The CDR3 loop reads CASSHDRGRGEKLFF. CDR3 nucleotides: TGTGCCAGCAGCCATGACAGGGGAAGAGGAGAAAAACTGTTTTTT.

This chain connects TRBV6-2 or TRBV6-3 to TRBJ1-1; D gene uncertain. The V and J ends lost 2 bases and 10 bases respectively, with 14 bases between them. The CDR3 loop spans 13 amino acids. CDR1 MNHEY and CDR2 SVGEGT come from the germline V gene. The CDR3 spells CASSYAGSPLAFF. The CDR3 DNA follows: TGTGCCAGCAGTTACGCCGGGTCTCCACTAGCTTTCTTT.